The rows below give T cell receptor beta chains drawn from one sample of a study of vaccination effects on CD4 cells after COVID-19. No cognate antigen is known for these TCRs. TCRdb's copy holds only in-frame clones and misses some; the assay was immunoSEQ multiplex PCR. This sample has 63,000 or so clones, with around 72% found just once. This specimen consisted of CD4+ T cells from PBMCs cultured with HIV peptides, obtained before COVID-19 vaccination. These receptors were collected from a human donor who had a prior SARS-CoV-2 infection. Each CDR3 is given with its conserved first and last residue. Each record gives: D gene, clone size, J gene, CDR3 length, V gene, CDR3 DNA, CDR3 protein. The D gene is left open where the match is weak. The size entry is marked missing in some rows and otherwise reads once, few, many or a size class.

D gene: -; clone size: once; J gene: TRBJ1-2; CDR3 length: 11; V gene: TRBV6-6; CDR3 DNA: TGTGCCAGCAATAAGGGGTATGGCTACACCTTC; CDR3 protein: CASNKGYGYTF
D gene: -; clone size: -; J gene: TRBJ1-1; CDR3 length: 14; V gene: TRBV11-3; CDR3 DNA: TGTGCCAGCAGCTTAGGGAACAGTGACACTGAAGCTTTCTTT; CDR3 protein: CASSLGNSDTEAFF
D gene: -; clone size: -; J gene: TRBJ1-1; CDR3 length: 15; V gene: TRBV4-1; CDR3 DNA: TGCGCCAGCAGCCAATTGCCGGGACCCCTGCCTGAAGCTTTCTTT; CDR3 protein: CASSQLPGPLPEAFF
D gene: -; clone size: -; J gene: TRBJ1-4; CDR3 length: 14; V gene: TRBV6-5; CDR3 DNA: TGTGCCCCCCCCCGCGGGGCAACTAATGAAAAACTGTTTTTT; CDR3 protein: CAPPRGATNEKLFF
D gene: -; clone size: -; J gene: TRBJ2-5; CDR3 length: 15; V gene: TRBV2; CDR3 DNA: TGTGCCAGCAGTGTCGGTGGGCCGGGAAGAGAGACCCAGTACTTC; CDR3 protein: CASSVGGPGRETQYF
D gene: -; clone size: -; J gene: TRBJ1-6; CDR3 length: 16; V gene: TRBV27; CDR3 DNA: TGTGCCAGCAGTTTTGGGTCGGGGGGTGAGAATTCACCCCTCCACTTT; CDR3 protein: CASSFGSGGENSPLHF
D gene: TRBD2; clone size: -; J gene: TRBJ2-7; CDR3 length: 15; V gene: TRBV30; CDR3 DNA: TGTGCCTGGAGTGGCGGCGGGGGGGGCTCGTGGGAGCAGTACTTC; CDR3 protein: CAWSGGGGGSWEQYF
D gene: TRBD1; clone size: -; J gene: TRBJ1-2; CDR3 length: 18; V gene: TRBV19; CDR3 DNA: TGTGCCAGTAGTACACCGCCGCGACAGGGGGAATTTAACTATGGCTACACCTTC; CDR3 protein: CASSTPPRQGEFNYGYTF
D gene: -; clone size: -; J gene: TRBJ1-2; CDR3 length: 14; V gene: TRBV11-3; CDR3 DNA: TGTGCCAGCAGCCCCACCCCGGGGGCGGTTGGCTACACCTTC; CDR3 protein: CASSPTPGAVGYTF
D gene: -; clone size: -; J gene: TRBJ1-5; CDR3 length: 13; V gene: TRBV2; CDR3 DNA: TGTGCCAGCAGTGAAGGTCGGAATCAGCCCCAGCATTTT; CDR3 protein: CASSEGRNQPQHF
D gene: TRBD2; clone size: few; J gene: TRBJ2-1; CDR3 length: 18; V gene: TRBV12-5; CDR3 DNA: TGTGCTAGTGGTTTGGGGGGCCTGAAGCGGGAAGGAGGGGATGAGCAGTTCTTC; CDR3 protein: CASGLGGLKREGGDEQFF
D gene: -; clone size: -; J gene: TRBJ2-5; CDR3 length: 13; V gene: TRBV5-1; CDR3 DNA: TGCGCCAGCAGCTTGAATCCCGGGCGGACCCAGTACTTC; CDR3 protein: CASSLNPGRTQYF
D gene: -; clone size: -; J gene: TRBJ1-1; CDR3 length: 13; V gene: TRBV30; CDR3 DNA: TGTGCCTGGAGCCTCGAGGGGGGGACTGAAGCTTTCTTT; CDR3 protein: CAWSLEGGTEAFF
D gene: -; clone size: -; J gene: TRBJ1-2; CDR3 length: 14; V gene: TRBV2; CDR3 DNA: TGTGCCAGCAGCGGGGCAGGGTTCGACTATGGCTACACCTTC; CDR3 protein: CASSGAGFDYGYTF
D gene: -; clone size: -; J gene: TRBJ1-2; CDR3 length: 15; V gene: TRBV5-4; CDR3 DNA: TGTGCCAGCAGCCCGAGGGTAGGAACTAACTATGGCTACACCTTC; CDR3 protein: CASSPRVGTNYGYTF
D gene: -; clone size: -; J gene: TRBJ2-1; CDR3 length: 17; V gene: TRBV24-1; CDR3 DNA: TGTGCCACCAGTGATTTGCGGGGGCAGGGGGGCTACAATGAGCAGTTCTTC; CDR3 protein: CATSDLRGQGGYNEQFF
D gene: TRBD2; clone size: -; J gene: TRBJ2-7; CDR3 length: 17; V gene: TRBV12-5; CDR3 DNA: TGTGCTAGTGGCCGATCCCCGGGGAGGGACGCTATCCACGAGCAGTACTTC; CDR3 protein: CASGRSPGRDAIHEQYF
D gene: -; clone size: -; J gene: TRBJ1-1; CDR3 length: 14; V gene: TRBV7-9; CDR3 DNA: TGTGCCAGCAGCTCCCAGGGAGTGAGCACTGAAGCTTTCTTT; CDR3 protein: CASSSQGVSTEAFF
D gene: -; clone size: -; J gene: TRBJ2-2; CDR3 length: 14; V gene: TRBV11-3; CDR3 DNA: TGTGCCAGCAGCCCCCGGGCGGACACCGGGGAGCTGTTTTTT; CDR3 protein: CASSPRADTGELFF
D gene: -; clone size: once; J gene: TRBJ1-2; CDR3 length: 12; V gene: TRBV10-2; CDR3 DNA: TGCGCCAGCATATCAGCGGACTATGGCTACACCTTC; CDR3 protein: CASISADYGYTF
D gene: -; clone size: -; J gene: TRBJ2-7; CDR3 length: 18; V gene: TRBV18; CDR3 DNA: TGTGCCAGCTCACGAACCCAAGGATGGCCGGAAGACCCCTACGAGCAGTACTTC; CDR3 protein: CASSRTQGWPEDPYEQYF
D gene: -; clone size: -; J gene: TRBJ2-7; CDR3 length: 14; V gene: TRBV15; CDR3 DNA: TGTGCCACCAGCAGAGATTGGCCCTCCTCCGAGCAGTACTTC; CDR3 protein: CATSRDWPSSEQYF
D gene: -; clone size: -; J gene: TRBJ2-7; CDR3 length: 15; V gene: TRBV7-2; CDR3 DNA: TGTGCCAGCAGCTTAACCTTCGGGGATACCTACGAGCAGTACTTC; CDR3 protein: CASSLTFGDTYEQYF
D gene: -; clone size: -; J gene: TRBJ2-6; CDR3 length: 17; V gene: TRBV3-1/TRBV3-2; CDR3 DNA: TGTGCCAGCAGCCAAGGTCTCAGGCGAGCTGGGGCCAACGTCCTGACTTTC; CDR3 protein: CASSQGLRRAGANVLTF
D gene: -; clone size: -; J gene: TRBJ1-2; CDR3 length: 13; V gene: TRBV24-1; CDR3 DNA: TGTGCCACCAGTGATAGGACAAGCTATGGCTACACCTTC; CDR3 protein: CATSDRTSYGYTF
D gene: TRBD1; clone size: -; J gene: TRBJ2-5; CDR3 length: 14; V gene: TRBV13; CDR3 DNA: TGTGCCAGCAGCCCAAGGACAGGGAGGGAGACCCAGTACTTC; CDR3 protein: CASSPRTGRETQYF
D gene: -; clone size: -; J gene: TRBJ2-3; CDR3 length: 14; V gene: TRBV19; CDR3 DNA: TGTGCCAGTGCGATGGGCGGGAGCACAGATACGCAGTATTTT; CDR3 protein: CASAMGGSTDTQYF
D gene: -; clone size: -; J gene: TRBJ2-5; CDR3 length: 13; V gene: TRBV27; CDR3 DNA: TGTGCCAGCAGTCAAAGGAGTTCTGAGACCCAGTACTTC; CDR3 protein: CASSQRSSETQYF
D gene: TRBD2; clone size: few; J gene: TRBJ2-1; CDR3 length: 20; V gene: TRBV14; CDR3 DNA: TGTGCCAGCAGCCAAGAGTTACAAGGACTAGCGGGAAGAGCCTACAATGAGCAGTTCTTC; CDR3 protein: CASSQELQGLAGRAYNEQFF
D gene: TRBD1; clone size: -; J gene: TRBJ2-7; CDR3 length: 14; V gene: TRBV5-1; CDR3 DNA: TGCGCCAGCAGCTCCAGGGGGCGCTTACGAAGACAGTACTTC; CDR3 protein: CASSSRGRLRRQYF